A selection of T cell receptor beta chains follows, all from one sample in a study of glioma-infiltrating T cells. TCRdb passed the multiplex PCR reads through MiXCR, listing each CDR3 protein once. The table records tens of thousands of distinct CDR3 sequences, roughly 37% of them present only once. Material: glioma tissue, nonneoplastic brain tissue, or PBMCs (not recorded which). The receptor set was obtained from a human donor with low-grade glioma or glioblastoma, undergoing nonglioma brain surgery, or in good health (not recorded which). The conserved cysteine and the conserved F or W are not part of the CDR3 here.

V	CDR3
TRBV27	ASRIRRKGYNEQF
TRBV25-1	ASSAGGTDDTQY
TRBV4-1	ASSLTPATVNSPLH
TRBV6-6	ASGDGTERRNYDEQY
TRBV7-2	ASSLFWDNNEQF
TRBV2	ASSPSSGRSYEQY
TRBV6-6	ASINPPGGRYNEQF
TRBV15	ATSRDTLAGWDTDTQY
TRBV28	VSSLPGQADEQY
TRBV28	ASSSDPPRPETQY
TRBV7-9	ASSSVAGNSGNTIY
TRBV28	ASSLGGQYSPLH
TRBV10-3	ATNVSGSETQY
TRBV19	ASMRDVQPQH
TRBV14	AGSQKPGQGPFLYGQY
TRBV11-2	ASSFDRVNRYSNQPQH
TRBV24-1	ATNVWANTEAF
TRBV5-1	ASGQAIAREQF
TRBV7-6	ASSAFGELF
TRBV6-5	ASNYSSWTGGVKRLRLLETQY
TRBV7-2	ASSGRINEAY
TRBV28	ASSPPRFRETQY
TRBV4-2	ASSQESGQGGRQY
TRBV20-1	GARDFQLAGRDEQF